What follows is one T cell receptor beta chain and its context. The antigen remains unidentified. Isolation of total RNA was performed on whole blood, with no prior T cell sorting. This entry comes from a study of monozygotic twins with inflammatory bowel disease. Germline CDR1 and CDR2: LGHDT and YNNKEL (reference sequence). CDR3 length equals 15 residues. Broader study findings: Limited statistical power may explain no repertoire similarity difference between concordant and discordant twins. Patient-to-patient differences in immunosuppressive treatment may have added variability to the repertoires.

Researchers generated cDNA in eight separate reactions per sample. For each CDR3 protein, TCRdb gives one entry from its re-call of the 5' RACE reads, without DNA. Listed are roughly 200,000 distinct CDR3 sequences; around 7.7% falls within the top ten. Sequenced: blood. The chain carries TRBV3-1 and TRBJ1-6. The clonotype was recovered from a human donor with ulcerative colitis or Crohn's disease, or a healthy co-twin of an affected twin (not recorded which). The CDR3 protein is CASSQGDSYNSPLHF. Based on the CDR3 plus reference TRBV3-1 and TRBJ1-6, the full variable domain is DTAVSQTPKYLVTQMGNDKSIKCEQNLGHDTMYWYKQDSKKFLKIMFSYNNKELIINETVPNRFSPKSPDKAHLNLHINSLELGDSAVYFCASSQGDSYNSPLHFGNGTRLTVT.